This T cell receptor (beta chain) was captured in a study of OX40 agonist ivuxolimab in advanced cancers. Study as a whole: Patients were infused with ivuxolimab every 2 weeks at 0.01 to 10 mg/kg.

The CDR3 sequence is 13 residues long. Germline CDR1 PRHDT, CDR2 FYEKMQ (reference sequence). Only in-frame clones appear in the TCRdb table, and some are missing; sequencing was by immunoSEQ multiplex PCR. The data show approximately 40,000 clones, about 91% seen once. This clone was counted a single time. The receptor comes from an adult with an advanced solid tumor such as melanoma, head and neck, liver or kidney cancer. Sequencing used CD4+ or CD8+ T cells sorted from blood, obtained in a trial of the OX40 agonist ivuxolimab. V is TRBV13 and J is TRBJ2-5, with unresolved D. The J call may be mistaken, given a closer DNA end match to TRBJ2-7. The CDR3 loop is CASSLDIPYEQYF. CDR3 DNA: TGTGCCAGCAGCTTAGACATTCCCTACGAGCAGTACTTC.